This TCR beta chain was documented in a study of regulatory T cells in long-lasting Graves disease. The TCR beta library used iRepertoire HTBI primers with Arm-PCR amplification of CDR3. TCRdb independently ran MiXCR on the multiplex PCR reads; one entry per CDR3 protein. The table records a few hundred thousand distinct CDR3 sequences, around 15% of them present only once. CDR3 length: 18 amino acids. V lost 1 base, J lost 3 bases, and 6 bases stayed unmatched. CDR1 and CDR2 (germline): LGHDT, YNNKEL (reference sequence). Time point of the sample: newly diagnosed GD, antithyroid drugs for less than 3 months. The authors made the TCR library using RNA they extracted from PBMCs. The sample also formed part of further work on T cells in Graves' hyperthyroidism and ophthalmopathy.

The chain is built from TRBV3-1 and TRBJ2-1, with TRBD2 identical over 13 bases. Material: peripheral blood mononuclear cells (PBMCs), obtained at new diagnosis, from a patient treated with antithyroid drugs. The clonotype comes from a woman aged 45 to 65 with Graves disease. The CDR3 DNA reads TGTGCCAGCAGCCAAGGACTAGCGGGAGGCTTGGGCTACAATGAGCAGTTCTTC. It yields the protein CASSQGLAGGLGYNEQFF.